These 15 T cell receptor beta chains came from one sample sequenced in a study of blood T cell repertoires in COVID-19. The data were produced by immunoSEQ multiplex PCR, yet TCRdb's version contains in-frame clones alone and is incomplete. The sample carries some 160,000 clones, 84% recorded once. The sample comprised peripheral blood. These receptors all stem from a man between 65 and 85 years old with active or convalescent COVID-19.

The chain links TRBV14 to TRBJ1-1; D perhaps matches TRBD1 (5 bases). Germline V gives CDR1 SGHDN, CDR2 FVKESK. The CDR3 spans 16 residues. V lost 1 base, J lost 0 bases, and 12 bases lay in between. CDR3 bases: TGTGCCAGCAGCCAAGTGGGGGGACGGATGAACACTGAAGCTTTCTTT. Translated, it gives CASSQVGGRMNTEAFF.

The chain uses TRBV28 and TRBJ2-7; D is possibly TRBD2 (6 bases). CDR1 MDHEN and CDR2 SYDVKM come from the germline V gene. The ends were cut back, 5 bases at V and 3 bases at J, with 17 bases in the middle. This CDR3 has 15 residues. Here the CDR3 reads CASSTPGTGLYEQYF. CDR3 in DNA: TGTGCCAGCAGTACCCCCGGGACGGGACTCTACGAGCAGTACTTC.

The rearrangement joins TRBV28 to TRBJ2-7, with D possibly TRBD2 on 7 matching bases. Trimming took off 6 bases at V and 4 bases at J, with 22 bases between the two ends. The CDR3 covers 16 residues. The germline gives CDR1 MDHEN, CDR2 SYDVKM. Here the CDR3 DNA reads TGTGCCAGCAGCCTCCTCTACTCTAGCGGACAGTACGAGCAGTACTTC. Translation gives CASSLLYSSGQYEQYF.

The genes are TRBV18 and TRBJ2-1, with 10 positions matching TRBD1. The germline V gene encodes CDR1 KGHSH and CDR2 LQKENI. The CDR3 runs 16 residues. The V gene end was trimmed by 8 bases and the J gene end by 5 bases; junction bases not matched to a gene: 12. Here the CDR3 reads CASLTGGQGRDNEQFF. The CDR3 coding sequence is TGTGCCAGCCTAACTGGGGGACAGGGGCGCGACAATGAGCAGTTCTTC.

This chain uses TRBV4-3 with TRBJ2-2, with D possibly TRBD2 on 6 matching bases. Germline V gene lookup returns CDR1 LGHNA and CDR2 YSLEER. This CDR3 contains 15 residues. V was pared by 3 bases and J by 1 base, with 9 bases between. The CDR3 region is CASSHGGRNTGELFF. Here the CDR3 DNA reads TGCGCCAGCAGCCACGGGGGAAGGAACACCGGGGAGCTGTTTTTT.

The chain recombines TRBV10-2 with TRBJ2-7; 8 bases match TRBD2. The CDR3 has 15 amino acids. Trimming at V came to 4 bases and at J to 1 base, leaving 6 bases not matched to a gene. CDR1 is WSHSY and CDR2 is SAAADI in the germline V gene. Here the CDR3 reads CASSGPGLGSYEQYF. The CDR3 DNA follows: TGCGCCAGCAGTGGACCGGGACTAGGGTCCTACGAGCAGTACTTC.

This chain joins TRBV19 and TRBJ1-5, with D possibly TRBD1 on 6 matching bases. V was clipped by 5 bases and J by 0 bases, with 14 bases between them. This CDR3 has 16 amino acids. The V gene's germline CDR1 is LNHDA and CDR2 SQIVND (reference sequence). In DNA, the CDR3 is TGTGCCAGTAGTGATCCCCGGGGGGCTAGCAATCAGCCCCAGCATTTT. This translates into CASSDPRGASNQPQHF.

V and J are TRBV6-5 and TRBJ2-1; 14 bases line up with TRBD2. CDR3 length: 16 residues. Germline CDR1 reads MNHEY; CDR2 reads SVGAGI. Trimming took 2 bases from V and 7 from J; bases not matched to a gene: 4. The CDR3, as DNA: TGTGCCAGCAGTTACAGGACTAGCGGGGGGCGGAATGAGCAGTTCTTC. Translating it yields CASSYRTSGGRNEQFF.

In DNA, the CDR3 is TGCAGCGTTGTGGTCGGTTACACTGAAGCTTTCTTT. Its protein product is CSVVVGYTEAFF. The genes are TRBV29-1 and TRBJ1-1; D not certain. Per the germline V gene, CDR1 is SQVTM and CDR2 is ANQGSEA. The V gene lost 4 bases and the J gene lost 3 bases, with 9 bases spanning the gap. This CDR3 contains 12 residues.

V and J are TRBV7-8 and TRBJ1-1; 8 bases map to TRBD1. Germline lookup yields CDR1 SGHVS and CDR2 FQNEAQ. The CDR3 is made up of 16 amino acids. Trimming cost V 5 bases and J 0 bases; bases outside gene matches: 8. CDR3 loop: CASSRQDRVVNTEAFF. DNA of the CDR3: TGTGCCAGCAGCCGCCAGGACAGGGTTGTGAACACTGAAGCTTTCTTT.

DNA of the CDR3: TGTGCCACTTCACCGGGGGGCGAGCAGTACTTC. The encoded protein is CATSPGGEQYF. The chain combines TRBV11-2 with TRBJ2-7; 7 bases match TRBD2. With 10 bases clipped from V and 6 bases from J, the junction kept 6 bases outside the gene matches. This CDR3 region has 11 residues. The germline V gene encodes CDR1 SGHAT and CDR2 FQNNGV.

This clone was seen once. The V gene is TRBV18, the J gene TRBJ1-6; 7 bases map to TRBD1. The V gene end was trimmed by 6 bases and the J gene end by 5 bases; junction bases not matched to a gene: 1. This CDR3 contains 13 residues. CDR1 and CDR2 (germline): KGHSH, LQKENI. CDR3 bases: TGTGCCAGCTCCGGGACAGATAATTCACCCCTCCACTTT. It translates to CASSGTDNSPLHF.

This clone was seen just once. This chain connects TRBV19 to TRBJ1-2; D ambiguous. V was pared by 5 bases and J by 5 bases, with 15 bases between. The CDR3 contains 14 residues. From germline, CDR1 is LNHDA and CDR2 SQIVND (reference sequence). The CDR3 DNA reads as TGTGCCAGTAGTGCCCGGAGGGCTCGGTATGGCTACACCTTC. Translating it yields CASSARRARYGYTF.

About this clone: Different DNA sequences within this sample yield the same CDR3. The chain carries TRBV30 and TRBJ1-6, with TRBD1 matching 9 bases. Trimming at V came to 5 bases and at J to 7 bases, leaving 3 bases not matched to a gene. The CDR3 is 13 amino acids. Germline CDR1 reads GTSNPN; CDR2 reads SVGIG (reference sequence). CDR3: CAWSGTGNSPLHF. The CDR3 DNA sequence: TGTGCCTGGTCCGGGACAGGGAATTCACCCCTCCACTTT. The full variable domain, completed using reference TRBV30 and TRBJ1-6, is SQTIHQWPATLVQPVGSPLSLECTVEGTSNPNLYWYRQAAGRGLQLLFYSVGIGQISSEVPQNLSASRPQDRQFILSSKKLLLSDSGFYLCAWSGTGNSPLHFGNGTRLTVT.

CDR3 residues: CASSLDRGEEKLFF. As DNA, the CDR3 is TGTGCCAGCAGCTTAGACAGGGGAGAAGAAAAACTGTTTTTT. The gene calls are TRBV7-2 and TRBJ1-4, with TRBD1 matching over 7 bases. Trimming removed 1 base from V and 8 bases from J; junction bases left unmatched: 4. This CDR3 is 14 amino acids long. Looked up from germline, CDR1 is SGHTA and CDR2 is FQGNSA.